The present entry profiles one T cell receptor beta chain with its context. Its antigen is currently unknown. PCR employed 60 Vbeta and 13 Jbeta primers. The data were produced by immunoSEQ multiplex PCR, yet TCRdb's version contains in-frame clones alone and is incomplete. The table has approximately 130,000 clones, about 8% seen once. CDR3 size: 14 residues. V was pared by 5 bases and J by 8 bases, with 16 bases between. Germline CDR1 and CDR2: SGHRS and YFSETQ. These data belong to a study of cytomegalovirus exposure and HLA in healthy donors. Study-wide context: HLA-typed donors were the source of tens of millions of unique TCRs, which an early data release held. Overall study findings and caveats: Highest at DRB1 and lowest at HLA-C, TCR association rates differed among HLA loci in a later analysis.

The V gene is TRBV5-1, the J gene TRBJ1-4; D not resolved. Sequencing was carried out using PBMCs. This TCR was sampled from a woman in her thirties or forties in good health and CMV-seropositive. CDR3 bases: TGCGCCAGCAGATATGACACCAACCGAGAAAAACTGTTTTTT. This gives the protein CASRYDTNREKLFF.